This TCR beta chain was identified during a study of breast tumors, draining lymph nodes, adjacent tissues. In the case of this clonotype: Its antigen is unidentified.

General study findings and limits: Tumor and nontumor repertoires were significantly more similar in luminal-like than in basal-like breast cancer. Compared with lymph nodes, tumors were less diverse; compared with nontumor tissue, more.

One entry per CDR3 protein results from TCRdb running MiXCR on the multiplex PCR reads. This sample carries 130,000 or so distinct CDR3 sequences, over 20% of them seen once, and the ten largest clones take about 2%. The lymph nodes were axillary draining lymph nodes from breast cancer patients. The CDR3 loop spans 16 amino acids. The trim removed 1 base at V and 4 bases at J, leaving 5 bases unmatched. The V gene's germline CDR1 is LGHDT and CDR2 YNNKEL (reference sequence). This chain links TRBV3-1 with TRBJ2-1, with 9 nucleotides matching TRBD2. The clonotype comes from a female donor with breast cancer. Some clones in this sample may be carry-over from other donors' samples. The sequencing input was axillary lymph node tissue. For the CDR3, the DNA is TGTGCCAGCAGCCAAGGCAGACTAGCGGCTTACAATGAGCAGTTCTTC. This gives the protein CASSQGRLAAYNEQFF.